The 16 T cell receptor beta chains below come from one sample, sequenced in a study of beta chain features in type 1 diabetes (dated by TCRdb to about 2018). The investigation overall reported the following: Type 1 diabetes patients showed a moderate but significant shortening of TCRB CDR3 length in all four CD4+ subsets.

Library generation was performed with the immunoSEQ multiplex PCR assay. The entire amount of isolated RNA was reverse transcribed using the High Capacity cDNA Reverse Transcription Kit, so the sequenced TCRB transcripts were expressed ones. TCRdb holds this immuneACCESS table with in-frame rearrangements only. Some clones are missing; in checked studies, unresolved V genes explain under half, and the rest has no known cause. In all, the sample holds around 250,000 clones, and roughly 22% of those were seen once. Around 0.029% of the sample is held by the ten biggest clonotypes. Their antigens remain unidentified. Sequencing used naive CD4+ T cells from blood. In light of the paper, this sample's cell subset or site label describes: true naive CD4+ T cells. These receptors were obtained from a middle-aged woman with type 1 diabetes.

This clone appeared a few times. The V and J genes are TRBV7-3 and TRBJ1-2; D remains unclear. The V end lost 6 bases, the J end lost 6 bases, and 17 bases lay between the germline ends. The CDR3 length is 14 residues. Germline CDR1 is SGHTA and CDR2 is FQGTGA. The CDR3 sequence is CASSRYPSTDGYTF. CDR3 bases: TGTGCCAGCAGTCGATATCCCTCCACGGATGGCTACACCTTC.

This clone was seen a handful of times. The chain has TRBV29-1 and TRBJ1-5; maybe TRBD1 (6 bases). With 4 bases removed from V and 4 bases from J, the gap between germline ends came to 11 bases. The CDR3 length is 13 residues. Germline CDR1 is SQVTM and CDR2 is ANQGSEA. The CDR3 region is CSVGQAFNQPQHF. DNA of the CDR3: TGCAGCGTTGGACAGGCGTTTAATCAGCCCCAGCATTTT.

This clone was seen just once. The CDR3 protein is CASEPGQGINSPLHF. CDR3 nucleotides: TGTGCCAGCGAACCGGGACAGGGCATCAATTCACCCCTCCACTTT. The chain carries TRBV28 and TRBJ1-6, with 9 bases fitting TRBD1. There are 15 residues in the CDR3. Germline CDR1 and CDR2: MDHEN and SYDVKM. The V and J ends lost 8 bases and 7 bases, in that order; junction bases with no gene match: 9.

This clone was detected a few times. The chain has TRBV7-2 and TRBJ1-1; no clear D gene. CDR1 SGHTA and CDR2 FQGNSA come from the germline V gene. V lost 3 bases to trimming and J lost 6 bases, with 14 bases between them. The CDR3 contains 14 residues. The CDR3 loop reads CASSLVWGDPEAFF. DNA for the CDR3: TGTGCCAGCAGCTTGGTCTGGGGAGACCCTGAAGCTTTCTTT.

The rearrangement uses TRBV7-9 and TRBJ2-3; 12 bases agree with TRBD2. This CDR3 spans 16 amino acids. CDR1 SEHNR and CDR2 FQNEAQ come from the germline V gene (reference sequence). The V segment lost 4 bases and the J segment 3 bases; nucleotides outside the gene matches: 5. CDR3 in DNA: TGTGCCAGCAGCTCCCTAGCGGGAGGGGGGACAGATACGCAGTATTTT. This codes for CASSSLAGGGTDTQYF.

The chain carries TRBV2 and TRBJ2-2; TRBD1 matches at 9 bases. Germline V gene lookup returns CDR1 SNHLY and CDR2 FYNNEI. Unmatched junction bases numbered 5, after V lost 5 bases and J lost 7 bases. The CDR3 consists of 14 residues. The CDR3 coding sequence is TGTGCCAGCAGTTCGGACAGGGGAGGCGGGGAGCTGTTTTTT. It yields the protein CASSSDRGGGELFF.

A remark on this clone: Other DNA variants within this sample encode the same CDR3. The chain joins TRBV9 to TRBJ1-3; possibly TRBD1 for D (5 bases). The CDR3 is 14 amino acids. Looked up from germline, CDR1 is SGDLS and CDR2 is YYNGEE. Trimming pared 0 bases from V and 3 bases from J, leaving 7 bases between. The CDR3 DNA follows: TGTGCCAGCAGCGTAGTAGGGGATGGAAACACCATATATTTT. Protein product: CASSVVGDGNTIYF.

This chain uses TRBV14 with TRBJ1-2, with D possibly TRBD1 on 5 matching bases. Germline CDR1 SGHDN, CDR2 FVKESK. The CDR3 is 13 residues long. With 1 base removed from V and 6 bases from J, the gap between germline ends came to 9 bases. The CDR3 loop is CASSQGGSHGYTF. CDR3 nucleotides: TGTGCCAGCAGCCAAGGGGGCAGCCATGGCTACACCTTC.

The chain links TRBV11-1 to TRBJ2-7; possible D gene TRBD2, 6 bases. The CDR3 consists of 15 residues. V dropped 2 bases and J dropped 4 bases, with 15 bases sitting between them. Germline V gene sequence: CDR1 SGHAT, CDR2 FQDESV (reference sequence). This CDR3 is CASSLTRTGGYEQYF. The CDR3 DNA is TGTGCCAGCAGCTTAACAAGGACCGGGGGTTACGAGCAGTACTTC.

This clone was counted a few times. DNA of the CDR3: TGTGCCAGCAGCACTCTGTCCCCCGGGGAGCTGTTTTTT. Protein: CASSTLSPGELFF. The chain is built from TRBV4-2 and TRBJ2-2; D is unclear. Trimming pared 5 bases from V and 6 bases from J, leaving 10 bases between. This CDR3 is built from 13 residues. The V gene's germline CDR1 is LGHNA and CDR2 YNFKEQ.

This clone was counted a few times. The CDR3 is CATSRADSLNTGELFF. The CDR3 coding sequence is TGTGCCACCAGCAGAGCAGACAGCCTCAACACCGGGGAGCTGTTTTTT. This chain uses TRBV15 with TRBJ2-2; TRBD1 might be the D (5 bases). The CDR3 totals 16 residues. Germline assignment: CDR1 LNHNV and CDR2 YYDKDF (reference sequence). The V end was cut by 1 base, the J end by 2 bases, with 11 bases between.

This clone appeared a few times. Additional DNA sequences in this sample encode the identical CDR3. V gene TRBV7-9 combines with J gene TRBJ2-1; 7 bases are shared with TRBD1. V lost 1 base, J lost 4 bases, and 4 bases stayed unmatched. Germline-derived CDR1 and CDR2 are SEHNR and FQNEAQ (reference sequence). The CDR3 has 15 amino acids. The CDR3 protein is CASSLGTGSYNEQFF. In DNA, the CDR3 is TGTGCCAGCAGCTTAGGGACAGGCTCGTACAATGAGCAGTTCTTC.

The chain employs TRBV28 and TRBJ1-2; TRBD1 might be the D (6 bases). Trimming cost V 5 bases and J 4 bases, with 14 bases left between them. Germline CDR1 is MDHEN and CDR2 is SYDVKM. CDR3 size: 14 residues. CDR3 region: CASSPRQEAYGYTF. As DNA, the CDR3 is TGTGCCAGCAGTCCCCGACAGGAGGCCTATGGCTACACCTTC.

The J gene is TRBJ1-3, the V gene TRBV29-1; D gene ambiguous. From germline, CDR1 is SQVTM and CDR2 ANQGSEA. Trimming took off 6 bases at V and 0 bases at J, with 15 bases between the two ends. There are 15 residues in the CDR3. The CDR3 bases are TGCAGCGTCTCGCGCGGAGGGAACTCTGGAAACACCATATATTTT. It translates to CSVSRGGNSGNTIYF.

Only a few counts were recorded for this clone. This chain connects TRBV7-9 to TRBJ2-1; TRBD2 agrees at 9 bases. From germline, CDR1 is SEHNR and CDR2 FQNEAQ (reference sequence). J gave up 7 bases and V 6 bases, and 7 bases lay outside the gene matches. The CDR3 extends over 14 amino acids. As DNA, the CDR3 is TGTGCCAGCAGGCTAGCGGGGAGTGGGAATGAGCAGTTCTTC. Encoded protein: CASRLAGSGNEQFF.

The chain employs TRBV7-9 and TRBJ2-7; 9 bases line up with TRBD1. The CDR3 has 14 amino acids. From germline, CDR1 is SEHNR and CDR2 FQNEAQ (reference sequence). V lost 6 bases to trimming and J lost 1 base; unmatched junction nucleotides: 4. The CDR3 sequence is CASSSTGGSYEQYF. The CDR3 region has the DNA TGTGCCAGCAGTTCGACAGGGGGATCCTACGAGCAGTACTTC. The entire variable domain, with the rest obtained from reference TRBV7-9 and TRBJ2-7, is as follows: DTGVSQNPRHKITKRGQNVTFRCDPISEHNRLYWYRQTLGQGPEFLTYFQNEAQLEKSRLLSDRFSAERPKGSFSTLEIQRTEQGDSAMYLCASSSTGGSYEQYFGPGTRLTVT.